One sample yielded the 8 T cell receptor beta chains listed below, sequenced in a study of cytomegalovirus exposure and HLA in healthy donors. It was with 60 Vbeta and 13 Jbeta primers that the PCR ran. The repertoire was sequenced with immunoSEQ multiplex PCR; TCRdb's copy has only in-frame clones and lacks some. Of a few hundred thousand clones listed, 80% to 95% are singletons. The source material was PBMCs. All receptors come from a girl aged 2 to 9 in good health and CMV-seronegative.

The chain employs TRBV6-5 and TRBJ2-7; 10 bases align to TRBD1. Germline V gene sequence: CDR1 MNHEY, CDR2 SVGAGI. The V gene end was trimmed by 6 bases and the J gene end by 4 bases; junction bases not matched to a gene: 6. The CDR3 has 14 amino acids. The CDR3 bases are TGTGCCAGCAGAAGACAGGGGGCGGGTTACGAGCAGTACTTC. It codes for CASRRQGAGYEQYF.

This sequence joins TRBV19 and TRBJ1-3; 7 nucleotides match TRBD1. Germline CDR1 and CDR2: LNHDA and SQIVND (reference sequence). J gave up 2 bases and V 2 bases, and 3 bases lay outside the gene matches. This CDR3 comprises 15 residues. Here the CDR3 reads CASSIQQGTGNTIYF. CDR3 in DNA: TGTGCCAGTAGTATACAACAGGGGACTGGAAACACCATATATTTT.

V usage is TRBV29-1 and J usage is TRBJ2-1, with TRBD2 as a possible D gene (7 bases). CDR1 SQVTM and CDR2 ANQGSEA come from the germline V gene. This CDR3 spans 13 amino acids. Trimming left V 0 bases short and J 5 bases short, with 8 bases between. CDR3 sequence: CSVEERGHNEQFF. The CDR3 coding sequence is TGCAGCGTTGAAGAGCGGGGGCACAATGAGCAGTTCTTC.

This chain connects TRBV27 to TRBJ2-7, with D tentatively TRBD1 (6 bases). Germline lookup yields CDR1 MNHEY and CDR2 SMNVEV (reference sequence). The CDR3 has 19 amino acids. V lost 2 bases and J lost 4, with 27 bases in between. This CDR3 is CASSLAGRGPENPFYEQYF. The CDR3, as DNA: TGTGCCAGCAGTTTAGCGGGCAGGGGCCCAGAAAACCCTTTTTACGAGCAGTACTTC.

For the CDR3, the DNA is TGTGCCAGCAGCCCTCGCCCGGGTAGCGTGGATACGCAGTATTTT. This gives the protein CASSPRPGSVDTQYF. The V gene is TRBV9, the J gene TRBJ2-3; weak D call: TRBD2 (5 bases). Between the trimmed V and J ends, which lost 4 bases and 6 bases, there was a span of 18 bases. CDR1 and CDR2 (germline): SGDLS, YYNGEE. The CDR3 extends over 15 amino acids.

The V gene is TRBV5-1, the J gene TRBJ2-5; 7 bases match TRBD1. V lost 3 bases and J lost 3; bases outside the gene matches: 5. In germline, CDR1 is SGHRS, CDR2 YFSETQ. The CDR3 contains 14 residues. CDR3 nucleotide sequence: TGCGCCAGCAGCTACAGGCAGGGGGAAGAGACCCAGTACTTC. It codes for CASSYRQGEETQYF.

The chain joins TRBV5-1 to TRBJ2-1, with 8 bases lining up with TRBD2. Germline values: CDR1 SGHRS, CDR2 YFSETQ. Trimming took 1 base from V and 6 from J; bases not matched to a gene: 0. CDR3 length: 13 amino acids. CDR3 loop: CASSLSGGNEQFF. CDR3 coding DNA: TGCGCCAGCAGCTTGAGCGGGGGCAATGAGCAGTTCTTC.

The rearrangement joins TRBV6-1 to TRBJ1-5; no clear D. The germline CDR1 and CDR2 sequences are MNHNS and SASEGT. Deletions cut 7 bases from V and 0 bases from J, with 7 bases between. The length of the CDR3 is 13 residues. CDR3 nucleotides: TGTGCCAGCATACAGAATAGCAATCAGCCCCAGCATTTT. Amino acids: CASIQNSNQPQHF.